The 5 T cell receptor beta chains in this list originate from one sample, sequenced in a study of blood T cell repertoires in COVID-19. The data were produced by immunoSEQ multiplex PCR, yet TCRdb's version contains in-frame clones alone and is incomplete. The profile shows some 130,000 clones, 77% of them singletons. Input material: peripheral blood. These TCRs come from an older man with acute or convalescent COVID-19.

The CDR3 region has the DNA TGTGCCAGCAGTTCGGGGACTGCCCGCTATGGCTACACCTTC. It encodes CASSSGTARYGYTF. V and J are TRBV6-2 or TRBV6-3 and TRBJ1-2, with D perhaps TRBD1 (5 bases). V was shortened by 4 bases and J by 4 bases, with 13 bases between the two germline ends. Germline V lookup: CDR1 MNHEY, CDR2 SVGEGT. The CDR3 loop spans 14 amino acids.

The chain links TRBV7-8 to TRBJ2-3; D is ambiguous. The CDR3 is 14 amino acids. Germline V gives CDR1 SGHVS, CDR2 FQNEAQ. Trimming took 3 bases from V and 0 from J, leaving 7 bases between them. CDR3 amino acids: CASSLLTSTDTQYF. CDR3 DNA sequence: TGTGCCAGCAGCTTGCTGACTAGCACAGATACGCAGTATTTT.

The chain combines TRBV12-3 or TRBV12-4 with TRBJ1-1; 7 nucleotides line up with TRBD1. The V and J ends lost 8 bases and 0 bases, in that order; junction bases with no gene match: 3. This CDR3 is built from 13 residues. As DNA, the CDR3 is TGTGCCAGCCAGGACAGGCTGAACACTGAAGCTTTCTTT. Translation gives CASQDRLNTEAFF.

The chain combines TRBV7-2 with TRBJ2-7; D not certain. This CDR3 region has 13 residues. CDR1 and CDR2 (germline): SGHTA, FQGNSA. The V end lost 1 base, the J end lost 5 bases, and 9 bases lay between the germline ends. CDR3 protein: CASSLVVLNEQYF. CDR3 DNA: TGTGCCAGCAGCTTAGTCGTACTGAACGAGCAGTACTTC.

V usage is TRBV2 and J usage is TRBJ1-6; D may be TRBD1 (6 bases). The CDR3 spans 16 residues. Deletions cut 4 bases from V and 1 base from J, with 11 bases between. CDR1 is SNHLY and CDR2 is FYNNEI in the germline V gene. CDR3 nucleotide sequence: TGTGCCAGCAGTGGGCAGGGGATTTCCTATAATTCACCCCTCCACTTT. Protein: CASSGQGISYNSPLHF.